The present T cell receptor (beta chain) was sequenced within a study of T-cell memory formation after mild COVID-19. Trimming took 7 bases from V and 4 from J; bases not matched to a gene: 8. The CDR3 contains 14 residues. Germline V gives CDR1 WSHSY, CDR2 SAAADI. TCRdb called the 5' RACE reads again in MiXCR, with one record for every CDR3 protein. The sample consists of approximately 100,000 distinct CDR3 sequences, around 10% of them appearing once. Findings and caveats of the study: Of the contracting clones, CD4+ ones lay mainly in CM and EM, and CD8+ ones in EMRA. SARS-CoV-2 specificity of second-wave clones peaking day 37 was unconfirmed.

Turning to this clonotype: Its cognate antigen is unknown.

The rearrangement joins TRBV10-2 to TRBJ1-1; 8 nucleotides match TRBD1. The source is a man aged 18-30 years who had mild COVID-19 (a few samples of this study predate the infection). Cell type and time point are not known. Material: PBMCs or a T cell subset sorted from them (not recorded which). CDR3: CASTSGQGGTEAFF. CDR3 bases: TGCGCCAGCACCTCTGGACAGGGAGGCACTGAAGCTTTCTTT.